The sample holds a few counts of the clone carrying this TCR beta chain. The antigen remains undetermined. The data originate from a study of CD8+ T cells in alopecia areata. As for treatment: oral pan-JAK inhibitor, 5-10 mg twice daily. Both peripheral blood and punch biopsies of lesional scalp skin were obtained from patients who had alopecia areata. RNA extraction and reverse transcription yielded cDNA as sequencing template. Method: immunoSEQ multiplex PCR; TCRdb's copy keeps in-frame clones and lacks some. The sample has over 150,000 clones; 45% to 65% are singletons. Study conclusions and caveats: The link between baseline CD8+ expansion and response remains uncertain with one nonresponder. A large proportion of expanded lesional clones were detected persisting in scalp and blood during tofacitinib.

The specimen was CD4+ T cells sorted from blood, collected at week 4, from a patient treated with tofacitinib. The sequence derives from a human donor with alopecia areata.

The CDR3 sequence: CASSLSIRGGEEQYF. The CDR3 DNA sequence: TGTGCCAGCAGCCTCTCAATCAGGGGAGGAGAGGAGCAGTACTTC. This chain uses TRBV28 with TRBJ2-7; the D gene could be TRBD1 or TRBD2 (6 bases each). The V gene's germline CDR1 is MDHEN and CDR2 SYDVKM. V was trimmed by 6 bases and J by 7 bases, leaving 22 bases between them. The CDR3 totals 15 residues.